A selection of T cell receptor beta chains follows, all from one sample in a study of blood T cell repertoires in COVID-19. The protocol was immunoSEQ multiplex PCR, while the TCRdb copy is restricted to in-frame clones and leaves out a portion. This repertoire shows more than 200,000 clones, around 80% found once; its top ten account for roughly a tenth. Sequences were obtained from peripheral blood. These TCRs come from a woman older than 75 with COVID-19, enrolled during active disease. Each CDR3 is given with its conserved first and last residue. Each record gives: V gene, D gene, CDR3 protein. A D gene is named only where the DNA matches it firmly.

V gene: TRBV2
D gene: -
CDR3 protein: CASSERWATEAFF

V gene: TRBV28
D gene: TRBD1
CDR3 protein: CASSGGQGGSPLHF

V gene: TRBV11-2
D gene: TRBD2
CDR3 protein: CASSSRLGLSNTGELFF

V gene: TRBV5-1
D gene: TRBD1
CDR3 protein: CAKAQGGREQYF

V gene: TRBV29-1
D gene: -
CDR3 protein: CSECGDIAETQYF

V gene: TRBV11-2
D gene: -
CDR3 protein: CASSLASGKGMIGSAEAFF

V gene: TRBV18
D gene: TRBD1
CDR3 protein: CASSPDLQGYYGYTF

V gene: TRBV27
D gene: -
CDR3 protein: CASSFPNSYEQYF

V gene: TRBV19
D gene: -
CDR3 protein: CASSIGSGGRKQYF

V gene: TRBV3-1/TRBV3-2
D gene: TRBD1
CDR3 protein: CASSQAGTGGEKLFF

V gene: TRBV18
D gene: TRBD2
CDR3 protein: CASSRTSGGNSYNEQFF

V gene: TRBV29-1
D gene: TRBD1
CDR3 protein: CSVGQGVGGYTF

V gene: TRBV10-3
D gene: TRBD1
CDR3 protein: CATRDRETGELFF

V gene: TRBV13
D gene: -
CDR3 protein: CASSQGGEQYF

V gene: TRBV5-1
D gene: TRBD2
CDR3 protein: CASSAAVAGGQETQYF

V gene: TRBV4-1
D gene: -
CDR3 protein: CASSQGFQGNEQFF

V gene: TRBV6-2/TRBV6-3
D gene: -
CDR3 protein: CASSPQGSGANVLTF

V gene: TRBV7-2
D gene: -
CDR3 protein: CASSPLGQGITFF

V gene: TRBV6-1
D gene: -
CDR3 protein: CASSDTMTAIYGYTF

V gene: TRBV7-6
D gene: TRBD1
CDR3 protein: CASSTQQGAGELFF

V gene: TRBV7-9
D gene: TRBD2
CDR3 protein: CASLRLAGGSNEQFF

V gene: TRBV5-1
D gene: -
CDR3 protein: CASSLVTGLGTEAFF

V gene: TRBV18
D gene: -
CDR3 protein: CASSSTEMNTEAFF

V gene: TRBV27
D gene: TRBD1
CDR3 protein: CASTPLGQGDNEQFF